The clone carrying this TCR beta chain has just a few counts. The antigen remains undetermined. As every portion of the isolated RNA was reverse transcribed, the sequencing read expressed TCRB transcripts. Only in-frame clones appear in the TCRdb table, and some are missing; sequencing was by immunoSEQ multiplex PCR. The sample shows about 660,000 clones, about an eighth of them seen only once. This sample was taken from a study of beta chain features in type 1 diabetes. General study findings and limits: Significant though moderate, a shortening of TCRB CDR3s appeared in all four CD4+ subsets of Type 1 diabetes patients. Researchers cautioned that cDNA sequencing could over-represent cells with high TCR expression. A potential PCR bias toward shorter templates would be equal in patient and control samples. Whether HLA type affects TCRB rearrangement stayed undetermined in the present work.

The germline V gene encodes CDR1 SNHLY and CDR2 FYNNEI. V trimming: 8 bases; J trimming: 2 bases; junction bases outside the gene matches: 10. This CDR3 is 15 amino acids long. CD45RO/CCR7/CD25/CD127/CD95/CD27 staining was used to isolate CD4+ naive, central memory, regulatory and stem cell-like memory cells by sorting. The sample consisted of naive CD4+ T cells from blood. The chain has TRBV2 and TRBJ2-3; 7 bases map to TRBD2. This TCR derives from a man in his late teens or twenties with type 1 diabetes. The CDR3 sequence: CASLIRLAITDTQYF. CDR3 bases: TGTGCCAGCCTTATAAGACTAGCAATCACAGATACGCAGTATTTT.